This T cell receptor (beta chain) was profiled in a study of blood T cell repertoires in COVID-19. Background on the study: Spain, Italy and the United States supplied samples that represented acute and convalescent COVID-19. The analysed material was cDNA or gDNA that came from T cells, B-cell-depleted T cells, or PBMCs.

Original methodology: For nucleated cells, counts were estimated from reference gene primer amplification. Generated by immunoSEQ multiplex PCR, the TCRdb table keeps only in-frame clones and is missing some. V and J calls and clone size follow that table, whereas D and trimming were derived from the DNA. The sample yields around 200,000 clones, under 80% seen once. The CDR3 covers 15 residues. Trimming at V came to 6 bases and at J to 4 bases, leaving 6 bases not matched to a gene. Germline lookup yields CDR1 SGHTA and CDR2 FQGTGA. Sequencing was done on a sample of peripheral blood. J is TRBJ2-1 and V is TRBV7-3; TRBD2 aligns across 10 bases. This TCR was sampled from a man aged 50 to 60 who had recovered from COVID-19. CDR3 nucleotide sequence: TGTGCCAGCAGTCGACTAGCGGGTATTTACAATGAGCAGTTCTTC. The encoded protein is CASSRLAGIYNEQFF.